This TCR beta chain derives from a study of T-cell reconstitution after alpha-beta-depleted transplantation in children. General observations from the study: Surviving recipient T cells and thymic progenitors accounted for the high day-60 TCRbeta diversity observed in some patients. Newly produced T cells mostly accounted for T-cell counts and diversity one year post-transplant. By about two months after transplant, alpha-beta T cells reportedly arose from several hundred graft clones that had expanded.

Unique molecular identifiers were incorporated when the TCRbeta library was constructed. A single record per CDR3 protein comes from TCRdb applying MiXCR to the PCR reads. Of 400,000 to 550,000 distinct CDR3 sequences listed, roughly a tenth were seen once; the top ten hold around 2%. This clonotype appeared many times. Its antigen is undetermined. The source material was PBMCs, sampled before TCRalphabeta/CD19-depleted stem cell transplant. The sequence was obtained from a child under 10 years old with inherited bone marrow failure, due to receive a stem cell transplant.

CDR3 region: CSATGQGNYEQYF. In nucleotides, the CDR3 is TGCAGTGCTACAGGACAGGGGAACTACGAGCAGTACTTC. The gene calls are TRBV20-1 and TRBJ2-7; 9 bases match TRBD1. The CDR3 extends over 13 amino acids. The V segment lost 4 bases and the J segment 3 bases; nucleotides outside the gene matches: 4. The germline CDR1 and CDR2 sequences are DFQATT and SNEGSKA (reference sequence).